This T cell receptor beta chain was sequenced in a study of control samples from healthy donors and cancer patients. This clone was observed a single time. Libraries were prepared by immunoSEQ multiplex PCR; TCRdb keeps only in-frame clonotypes and omits some of them. The sample carries approximately 94,000 clones, approximately 84% recorded once. V lost 3 bases and J lost 5; bases outside the gene matches: 3. The CDR3 is 13 amino acids. This TCR came from a woman aged 50 to 60 in good health. Sequences were obtained from blood. This sequence joins TRBV12-3 or TRBV12-4 and TRBJ2-5; TRBD2 aligns across 7 bases. The CDR3 spells CASSFPGGETQYF. CDR3 nucleotide sequence: TGTGCCAGCAGTTTTCCGGGGGGTGAGACCCAGTACTTC.